Following are 26 T cell receptor beta chains from one sample sequenced in a study of early T cells in non-severe SARS-CoV-2 infection. TCRdb reanalysed the 5' RACE reads using MiXCR and keeps one entry per CDR3 protein. The top ten hold over 10% of the sample, which has 60,000 to 65,000 distinct CDR3 sequences, approximately 8.8% seen once. The sequences come from whole blood, collected at baseline. The receptors originated from an adult who was a healthcare worker with PCR-confirmed SARS-CoV-2 infection or an uninfected control (not recorded which).

The chain carries TRBV12-3 or TRBV12-4 and TRBJ1-3; weak D call: TRBD1 (6 bases). The CDR3 covers 16 residues. V was pared by 3 bases and J by 4 bases, with 16 bases between. CDR3 nucleotides: TGTGCCAGCAGTTTCTTCAGGGGTACGAGCGGAAACACCATATATTTT. Encoded protein: CASSFFRGTSGNTIYF.

The chain uses TRBV12-3 or TRBV12-4 and TRBJ1-1; D unresolved. Trimming removed 8 bases at V and 5 bases at J, with 9 bases between. The CDR3 consists of 11 residues. The CDR3 sequence is CASSQETEAFF. The CDR3 region has the DNA TGTGCCAGCTCGCAGGAGACTGAAGCTTTCTTT.

This clonotype has ten or more counts. Written as DNA, the CDR3 is TGTGCCAGCAGTGATCCCGGACAGGGTAATAATGAAAAACTGTTTTTT. Translating gives CASSDPGQGNNEKLFF. The gene calls are TRBV25-1 and TRBJ1-4, with TRBD1 matching over 8 bases. Trimming removed 3 bases from V and 4 bases from J; junction bases left unmatched: 7. The CDR3 runs to 16 residues. The germline gives CDR1 MGHDK, CDR2 SYGVNS.

This clonotype was detected many times. The CDR3 reads CASSPMGGGEQFF. CDR3 DNA: TGTGCCAGCAGCCCGATGGGGGGTGGTGAGCAGTTCTTC. The V and J genes are TRBV6-5 and TRBJ2-1, with a possible D match to TRBD2 (6 bases). Germline assignment: CDR1 MNHEY and CDR2 SVGAGI. The CDR3 length is 13 residues. The germline V and J ends were trimmed by 6 bases and 9 bases, with 15 bases remaining between them.

This sequence joins TRBV12-3 or TRBV12-4 and TRBJ1-5; 8 bases align to TRBD1. V lost 4 bases and J lost 4; bases outside the gene matches: 3. The CDR3 sequence is 14 residues long. CDR3 residues: CASSSGTGNQPQHF. The DNA for the CDR3 is TGTGCCAGCAGTTCCGGGACAGGTAATCAGCCCCAGCATTTT.

This clonotype showed up just a few times. V and J are TRBV6-2 or TRBV6-3 and TRBJ2-5; either TRBD1 or TRBD2 may fit D (5 bases each). V was cut by 5 bases and J by 5 bases, with 18 bases left in between. Germline loops: CDR1 MNHEY, CDR2 SVGEGT. CDR3 length equals 15 residues. The CDR3 region is CASSKTGALGETQYF. In DNA, the CDR3 is TGTGCCAGCAGTAAGACCGGGGCCCTGGGGGAGACCCAGTACTTC.

The rearrangement uses TRBV12-3 or TRBV12-4 and TRBJ1-2; D is unclear. This CDR3 has 12 residues. The ends were cut back, 4 bases at V and 1 base at J, with 4 bases in the middle. CDR3 sequence (DNA): TGTGCCAGCAGTTCCATTAACTATGGCTACACCTTC. Residues: CASSSINYGYTF.

The genes are TRBV30 and TRBJ1-3, with a possible D match to TRBD1 (6 bases). Germline V CDR1 and CDR2: GTSNPN, SVGIG (reference sequence). The CDR3 has 15 amino acids. Trimming pared 4 bases from V and 0 bases from J, leaving 13 bases between. The CDR3: CAWTPDRNSGNTIYF. The CDR3 DNA reads as TGTGCCTGGACCCCTGACAGGAACTCTGGAAACACCATATATTTT.

This clonotype was seen many times. J is TRBJ2-2 and V is TRBV2, with 7 bases aligning to TRBD1. Germline CDR1 and CDR2: SNHLY and FYNNEI. V shed 4 bases and J 1 base; nucleotides not matched to a gene: 6. The length of the CDR3 is 16 residues. CDR3 in amino acids: CASSVLTGWNTGELFF. The DNA of the CDR3 is TGTGCCAGCAGTGTACTGACAGGGTGGAACACCGGGGAGCTGTTTTTT.

The V gene is TRBV7-2, the J gene TRBJ2-7; no reliable D call. Trimming shortened V by 3 bases and J by 6 bases, and 9 bases separated the two germline ends. This CDR3 is built from 12 residues. Germline V gives CDR1 SGHTA, CDR2 FQGNSA. Here the CDR3 reads CASSFPSLEQYF. Here the CDR3 DNA reads TGTGCCAGCAGCTTTCCGAGCCTCGAGCAGTACTTC.

This clonotype was detected a few times. This chain links TRBV4-2 with TRBJ2-2; no firm D call. Trimming took off 4 bases at V and 2 bases at J, with 14 bases between the two ends. The CDR3 length is 16 residues. CDR1 LGHNA and CDR2 YNFKEQ come from the germline V gene. CDR3 DNA sequence: TGTGCCAGCAGCCCTGAAAGGACCCATAACACCGGGGAGCTGTTTTTT. Translated, it gives CASSPERTHNTGELFF.

The genes are TRBV6-2 or TRBV6-3 and TRBJ1-5; 9 bases align to TRBD1. The CDR3 covers 16 residues. With V trimmed by 0 bases and J by 4 bases, 4 bases remained unmatched. Germline assignment: CDR1 MNHEY and CDR2 SVGEGT. CDR3 residues: CASSYSGTGINQPQHF. As DNA, the CDR3 is TGTGCCAGCAGTTACTCCGGGACAGGGATTAATCAGCCCCAGCATTTT.

The gene calls are TRBV10-3 and TRBJ2-7; D gene uncertain. Per germline, CDR1 ENHRY and CDR2 SYGVKD. The CDR3 is 11 amino acids. V was cut by 3 bases and J by 3 bases, with 3 bases left in between. The CDR3 loop is CAISDLYEQYF. CDR3 sequence (DNA): TGTGCCATCAGTGACCTCTACGAGCAGTACTTC.

This clonotype showed up many times. The chain carries TRBV7-6 and TRBJ2-1; 7 bases align to TRBD1. CDR3 length: 16 amino acids. Germline V gene sequence: CDR1 SGHVS, CDR2 FNYEAQ. After removal of 5 bases from V and 6 bases from J, the junction contained 13 bases not matched to a gene. CDR3 DNA: TGTGCCAGCAGCACACCAGGGGGACGGGGTCTCAATGAGCAGTTCTTC. Amino acids: CASSTPGGRGLNEQFF. The full variable domain, in which reference TRBV7-6 and TRBJ2-1 provide the parts outside the CDR3, is GAGVSQSPRYKVTKRGQDVALRCDPISGHVSLYWYRQALGQGPEFLTYFNYEAQQDKSGLPNDRFSAERPEGSISTLTIQRTEQRDSAMYRCASSTPGGRGLNEQFFGPGTRLTVL.

This clonotype was found a few times. The chain has TRBV12-3 or TRBV12-4 and TRBJ2-7; 8 bases agree with TRBD1. This CDR3 region has 15 residues. V trimming: 4 bases; J trimming: 4 bases; junction bases outside the gene matches: 9. Here the CDR3 DNA reads TGTGCCAGCAGTTCCCAAGGACAGGGTTTTTACGAGCAGTACTTC. Translation: CASSSQGQGFYEQYF.

This clonotype came up many times. This chain uses TRBV20-1 with TRBJ2-1; D assignment may be TRBD1 or TRBD2 (6 bases each). V lost 6 bases and J lost 5, with 20 bases in between. The CDR3 length is 15 residues. From germline, CDR1 is DFQATT and CDR2 SNEGSKA (reference sequence). CDR3 sequence: CSAYRQEGFNNEQFF. As DNA, the CDR3 is TGCAGTGCGTACAGACAGGAGGGGTTTAACAATGAGCAGTTCTTC.

This clonotype came up a few times. This chain links TRBV7-2 with TRBJ2-7; perhaps D is TRBD1 or TRBD2 (7 bases each). This CDR3 comprises 15 residues. From germline, CDR1 is SGHTA and CDR2 FQGNSA. V was pared by 5 bases and J by 3 bases, with 17 bases between. The CDR3 region is CASSPRGGPLYEQYF. Written as DNA, the CDR3 is TGTGCCAGCAGCCCCAGGGGGGGACCCCTCTACGAGCAGTACTTC.

The rearrangement uses TRBV11-2 and TRBJ2-1; weak D call: TRBD1 (6 bases). The V end lost 5 bases, the J end lost 2 bases, and 16 bases lay between the germline ends. CDR1 and CDR2 (germline): SGHAT, FQNNGV. The CDR3 is 16 amino acids. The CDR3 region is CASSRRTDQAYNEQFF. CDR3 bases: TGTGCCAGCAGCCGAAGGACAGACCAAGCCTACAATGAGCAGTTCTTC. Drawing the rest from reference TRBV11-2 and TRBJ2-1, the complete variable domain is EAGVAQSPRYKIIEKRQSVAFWCNPISGHATLYWYQQILGQGPKLLIQFQNNGVVDDSQLPKDRFSAERLKGVDSTLKIQPAKLEDSAVYLCASSRRTDQAYNEQFFGPGTRLTVL.

A few counts support this clonotype. The J gene is TRBJ2-5, the V gene TRBV7-8; TRBD1 matches at 10 bases. The germline CDR1 and CDR2 sequences are SGHVS and FQNEAQ. The CDR3 contains 15 residues. V was clipped by 3 bases and J by 5 bases; unmatched bases: 6. Written as DNA, the CDR3 is TGTGCCAGCAGCTTGACAGGGGGCTTGGTGGAGACCCAGTACTTC. The encoded protein is CASSLTGGLVETQYF.

This clonotype has ten or more counts. The V gene is TRBV7-9, the J gene TRBJ1-2; D is unclear. The germline V and J ends were trimmed by 1 base and 0 bases, with 9 bases remaining between them. CDR3 length equals 15 residues. The germline V gene has CDR1 SEHNR and CDR2 FQNEAQ (reference sequence). CDR3: CASSLVVASNYGYTF. The CDR3 nucleotides are TGTGCCAGCAGCTTAGTCGTAGCCTCTAACTATGGCTACACCTTC. Complete variable domain (other parts from reference TRBV7-9 and TRBJ1-2): DTGVSQNPRHKITKRGQNVTFRCDPISEHNRLYWYRQTLGQGPEFLTYFQNEAQLEKSRLLSDRFSAERPKGSFSTLEIQRTEQGDSAMYLCASSLVVASNYGYTFGSGTRLTVV.

In this sample, this clonotype turned up a few times. This chain joins TRBV14 and TRBJ2-5, with D possibly matching TRBD1 (6 bases). The CDR3 covers 14 residues. The germline V and J ends were trimmed by 3 bases and 6 bases, with 14 bases remaining between them. CDR1 is SGHDN and CDR2 is FVKESK in the germline V gene. DNA of the CDR3: TGTGCCAGCAGCCAGCAGGGGACCAGGAAGACCCAGTACTTC. As protein: CASSQQGTRKTQYF. Full variable domain (outside the CDR3, taken from reference TRBV14 and TRBJ2-5): EAGVTQFPSHSVIEKGQTVTLRCDPISGHDNLYWYRRVMGKEIKFLLHFVKESKQDESGMPNNRFLAERTGGTYSTLKVQPAELEDSGVYFCASSQQGTRKTQYFGPGTRLLVL.

This clonotype was recorded a few times. The chain joins TRBV3-1 to TRBJ2-3, with 9 nucleotides matching TRBD1. This CDR3 contains 14 residues. V trimming: 4 bases; J trimming: 1 base; junction bases outside the gene matches: 0. Germline CDR1 and CDR2: LGHDT and YNNKEL (reference sequence). The CDR3 here is CASSRDRGTDTQYF. The CDR3 bases are TGTGCCAGCAGCCGGGACAGGGGCACAGATACGCAGTATTTT.

In its sample, this clonotype was seen a few times. The J gene is TRBJ2-7, the V gene TRBV6-4; D possibly corresponds to TRBD2 (5 bases). CDR1 and CDR2 from the germline V gene are MRHNA and SNTAGT. This CDR3 has 15 amino acids. The V gene lost 6 bases and the J gene lost 4 bases, with 19 bases spanning the gap. The chain's CDR3 is CASRRRWTYHYEQYF. CDR3 bases: TGTGCCAGCAGGAGACGGTGGACTTACCATTACGAGCAGTACTTC.

This clonotype was observed at least ten times. V and J are TRBV7-2 and TRBJ2-2; 9 nucleotides match TRBD2. Trimming at V came to 5 bases and at J to 4 bases, leaving 8 bases not matched to a gene. The CDR3 spans 16 residues. CDR1 SGHTA and CDR2 FQGNSA come from the germline V gene. The CDR3 loop reads CASSQKSSGVTGELFF. The CDR3 region has the DNA TGTGCCAGCAGCCAAAAGTCTAGCGGGGTCACCGGGGAGCTGTTTTTT. Supplemented by reference TRBV7-2 and TRBJ2-2, the full variable domain reads GAGVSQSPSNKVTEKGKDVELRCDPISGHTALYWYRQSLGQGLEFLIYFQGNSAPDKSGLPSDRFSAERTGGSVSTLTIQRTQQEDSAVYLCASSQKSSGVTGELFFGEGSRLTVL.

The chain combines TRBV6-5 with TRBJ2-5; weak D call: TRBD2 (5 bases). The CDR3 has 11 residues. Deletions cut 6 bases from V and 4 bases from J, with 6 bases between. Germline CDR1 and CDR2: MNHEY and SVGAGI. CDR3 nucleotide sequence: TGTGCCAGCAGGGCGGGAGAGACCCAGTACTTC. Residues: CASRAGETQYF.

This clonotype has just a few counts. At one boundary the junction diverges from the germline segment, which might be a read error. The CDR3 region is CARRLAGDNEQFF. In DNA form, the CDR3 reads TGTGCCCGGAGACTAGCGGGGGACAATGAGCAGTTCTTC. The chain is built from TRBV30 and TRBJ2-1, with TRBD2 matching over 12 bases. Germline CDR1 and CDR2: GTSNPN and SVGIG (reference sequence). The CDR3 covers 13 residues.